The 12 T cell receptor beta chains listed next were all sequenced from one sample in a study of STAT5B mutations in CD4+ large granular lymphocyte leukemia. This table comes from immunoSEQ multiplex PCR, and its TCRdb copy is limited to in-frame clones, with some not included. Of more than 20,000 clones in the sample, 81% were seen once. The sequenced material came from CD4+ T cells from blood buffy coats. The source is a human donor in good health.

This chain links TRBV4-3 with TRBJ1-1; 8 bases agree with TRBD1. CDR3 length: 14 amino acids. Germline assignment: CDR1 LGHNA and CDR2 YSLEER. Trimming cost V 0 bases and J 12 bases; bases outside gene matches: 9. CDR3 region: CASSQDPLDRDTFF. The CDR3 DNA is TGCGCCAGCAGCCAAGATCCCCTGGACAGGGACACTTTCTTT.

The V gene is TRBV6-6, the J gene TRBJ1-4; 7 nucleotides align to TRBD1. With 4 bases clipped from V and 4 bases from J, the junction kept 3 bases outside the gene matches. The CDR3 has 14 amino acids. Germline-derived CDR1 and CDR2 are MNHNY and SVGAGI (reference sequence). CDR3 sequence: CASSLTGNNEKLFF. For the CDR3, the DNA is TGTGCCAGCAGTTTGACAGGGAATAATGAAAAACTGTTTTTT.

This clone was recorded a few times. This sample also contains other DNA sequences that code for the same CDR3. This CDR3 is CASHRGLAVDEQFF. The CDR3 DNA reads TGTGCCAGTCACAGGGGACTAGCGGTTGATGAGCAGTTCTTC. The chain recombines TRBV19 with TRBJ2-1; 11 bases map to TRBD2. CDR1 and CDR2 (germline): LNHDA, SQIVND (reference sequence). V was pared by 8 bases and J by 8 bases, with 8 bases of the junction left unmatched. The CDR3 covers 14 residues.

V gene TRBV5-5 combines with J gene TRBJ1-1; no firm D call. Trimming stripped 1 base from V and 12 bases from J, with 10 bases between. The CDR3 sequence is 11 residues long. Germline lookup yields CDR1 SGHKS and CDR2 YYEKEE (reference sequence). CDR3 in DNA: TGTGCCAGCAGCTTGAGGGAGTGGACTTTCTTT. Protein product: CASSLREWTFF.

This sequence joins TRBV19 and TRBJ1-5; 7 bases are shared with TRBD1. Germline V gives CDR1 LNHDA, CDR2 SQIVND (reference sequence). V dropped 4 bases and J dropped 6; count of bases not matched to a gene: 3. The CDR3 length is 13 residues. In nucleotides, the CDR3 is TGTGCCAGTAGTAGAGGGGACAGTCAGCCCCAGCATTTT. Protein: CASSRGDSQPQHF. Combining the CDR3 with reference TRBV19 and TRBJ1-5 gives the whole variable domain DGGITQSPKYLFRKEGQNVTLSCEQNLNHDAMYWYRQDPGQGLRLIYYSQIVNDFQKGDIAEGYSVSREKKESFPLTVTSAQKNPTAFYLCASSRGDSQPQHFGDGTRLSIL.

The chain uses TRBV28 and TRBJ2-5; D may match TRBD1 or TRBD2 (5 bases each). CDR1 and CDR2 (germline): MDHEN, SYDVKM. This CDR3 has 14 amino acids. V lost 3 bases, J lost 5 bases, and 13 bases lay in between. The CDR3 DNA is TGTGCCAGCAGTTTTTCGGGGACCGGGGAGACCCAGTACTTC. Its protein is CASSFSGTGETQYF. The whole variable domain, filled in from reference TRBV28 and TRBJ2-5, reads DVKVTQSSRYLVKRTGEKVFLECVQDMDHENMFWYRQDPGLGLRLIYFSYDVKMKEKGDIPEGYSVSREKKERFSLILESASTNQTSMYLCASSFSGTGETQYFGPGTRLLVL.

The genes are TRBV4-2 and TRBJ1-1; perhaps TRBD1 as D (5 bases). Germline V gene data show CDR1 as LGHNA and CDR2 as YNFKEQ. With 4 bases removed from V and 3 bases from J, the gap between germline ends came to 18 bases. CDR3 size: 16 residues. CDR3 nucleotide sequence: TGTGCCAGCAGCCTTTTAGAGACAGACGGGGACACTGAAGCTTTCTTT. As protein: CASSLLETDGDTEAFF.

The rearrangement joins TRBV7-9 to TRBJ2-5, with D perhaps TRBD1 (7 bases). The CDR3 covers 14 residues. From germline, CDR1 is SEHNR and CDR2 FQNEAQ (reference sequence). Trimming pared 5 bases from V and 2 bases from J, leaving 12 bases between. The CDR3 loop reads CASSTAGQQETQYF. The CDR3 DNA sequence: TGTGCCAGCAGCACCGCGGGACAGCAAGAGACCCAGTACTTC.

The chain links TRBV6-1 to TRBJ1-2, with D perhaps TRBD1 (6 bases). V lost 0 bases and J lost 8, with 19 bases in between. This CDR3 is built from 16 residues. Germline-derived CDR1 and CDR2 are MNHNS and SASEGT. The CDR3, as DNA: TGTGCCAGCAGTGAAGCCCTACAGGGAACCGTCCGAGGCTACACCTTC. It codes for CASSEALQGTVRGYTF.

This clone has only one observation. Here the CDR3 reads CASSLMGDTYEQYV. CDR3 nucleotide sequence: TGTGCCAGCAGTTTAATGGGGGACACGTACGAGCAGTACGTC. V and J are TRBV28 and TRBJ2-7; a weak D match, TRBD1 (6 bases). The CDR3 covers 14 residues. The V gene's germline CDR1 is MDHEN and CDR2 SYDVKM. Trimming pared 2 bases from V and 4 bases from J, leaving 12 bases between.

CDR3 amino acids: CASSLWSWGGAETQYF. The CDR3 DNA reads as TGTGCCAGCAGCTTATGGTCGTGGGGGGGCGCGGAGACCCAGTACTTC. The chain joins TRBV7-2 to TRBJ2-5; possible D gene TRBD2, 7 bases. V shed 2 bases and J shed 5 bases, with 18 bases lying between them. The CDR3 spans 16 residues. The V gene's germline CDR1 is SGHTA and CDR2 FQGNSA. The full variable domain, rest sourced from reference TRBV7-2 and TRBJ2-5, is GAGVSQSPSNKVTEKGKDVELRCDPISGHTALYWYRQSLGQGLEFLIYFQGNSAPDKSGLPSDRFSAERTGGSVSTLTIQRTQQEDSAVYLCASSLWSWGGAETQYFGPGTRLLVL.

The chain's CDR3 is CASSQILTSGGGHEQFF. The CDR3 DNA sequence: TGCGCCAGCAGCCAGATACTCACTAGCGGTGGGGGTCATGAGCAGTTCTTC. The chain employs TRBV4-3 and TRBJ2-1, with 8 bases aligning to TRBD2. The germline CDR1 and CDR2 sequences are LGHNA and YSLEER. The trim removed 3 bases at V and 8 bases at J, leaving 15 bases unmatched. The CDR3 loop spans 17 amino acids.